A selection of T cell receptor beta chains follows, all from one sample in a study of tumor-infiltrating lymphocytes in primary liver carcinoma. TCRdb re-called the multiplex PCR reads through MiXCR, storing one row per CDR3 protein. Among 300,000 to 400,000 distinct CDR3 sequences listed, approximately 65% were seen once. Material: peripheral blood. The receptors were gathered from a man in his forties with primary liver carcinoma and hepatitis B virus infection. Each CDR3 is given with its conserved first and last residue. Fields, in order: V gene, clone size, D gene, J gene, CDR3 DNA, CDR3 protein. The D gene is left open where the match is weak. Where a row states a size, it is once, few, many or the class of an expanded clone; other rows omit it.

v_call: TRBV6-2/TRBV6-3; clone_size: .; d_call: TRBD1; j_call: TRBJ1-5; cdr3_nt: TGTGCCAGCACCGCTGACAGGGGAAGCAATCAGCCCCAGCATTTT; cdr3_aa: CASTADRGSNQPQHF
v_call: TRBV29-1; clone_size: .; d_call: .; j_call: TRBJ1-2; cdr3_nt: TGCAGCGCTCGGAGCGAAAAAGGCTACACCTTC; cdr3_aa: CSARSEKGYTF
v_call: TRBV12-3/TRBV12-4; clone_size: .; d_call: .; j_call: TRBJ2-5; cdr3_nt: TGTGTCAGCAGTCTTTTGGGGGATAGGGGAGAGACCCAGTACTTC; cdr3_aa: CVSSLLGDRGETQYF
v_call: TRBV28; clone_size: many; d_call: TRBD1; j_call: TRBJ2-7; cdr3_nt: TGTGCCAGCAGTTTTACAGGGGCCTCCTACGAGCAGTACTTC; cdr3_aa: CASSFTGASYEQYF
v_call: TRBV6-6; clone_size: .; d_call: .; j_call: TRBJ2-3; cdr3_nt: TGTGCCACAACTCCCGGCCCTTATGCGCAGTATTTT; cdr3_aa: CATTPGPYAQYF
v_call: TRBV5-6; clone_size: .; d_call: .; j_call: TRBJ2-7; cdr3_nt: TGTGTCATCAGCTTTGTGACAGTAACGTACGAGCAGTACTTC; cdr3_aa: CVISFVTVTYEQYF
v_call: TRBV11-2; clone_size: many; d_call: .; j_call: TRBJ2-5; cdr3_nt: TGTGCCAGCAGCTTAGGTCGCAGGAAAGAGACCCAGTACTTC; cdr3_aa: CASSLGRRKETQYF
v_call: TRBV6-1; clone_size: .; d_call: .; j_call: TRBJ2-1; cdr3_nt: TGTGCCAGCAGTAAATGGCAGTTAGTGCAGTTCTTC; cdr3_aa: CASSKWQLVQFF
v_call: TRBV10-3; clone_size: many; d_call: .; j_call: TRBJ2-3; cdr3_nt: TGTGCCATCAGCAAAGATAGAACAGATACGCAGTATTTT; cdr3_aa: CAISKDRTDTQYF
v_call: TRBV29-1; clone_size: many; d_call: .; j_call: TRBJ2-1; cdr3_nt: TGCAGCGTTGAGTGGTACTCCTACAATGAGCAGTTCTTC; cdr3_aa: CSVEWYSYNEQFF
v_call: TRBV7-9; clone_size: many; d_call: .; j_call: TRBJ2-5; cdr3_nt: TGTGCCAGCAGCCCCTATAGGAGGGCAGGGAGCCAAGAGACCCAGTACTTC; cdr3_aa: CASSPYRRAGSQETQYF
v_call: TRBV5-4; clone_size: many; d_call: TRBD1; j_call: TRBJ2-5; cdr3_nt: TGTGCCAGCAGGTCAGGGGGCGCCGAGACCCAGTACTTC; cdr3_aa: CASRSGGAETQYF
v_call: TRBV6-5; clone_size: .; d_call: .; j_call: TRBJ1-6; cdr3_nt: TGTGCCAGCAGTCAAGAGGGTATCTTATTAAGATCACCCCTCCACTTT; cdr3_aa: CASSQEGILLRSPLHF
v_call: TRBV29-1; clone_size: .; d_call: .; j_call: TRBJ1-6; cdr3_nt: TGCAGCGTCCTTAAAAGGATTTTGGACTATAATTCACTCCTCCACTTT; cdr3_aa: CSVLKRILDYNSLLHF
v_call: TRBV6-6; clone_size: .; d_call: .; j_call: TRBJ1-2; cdr3_nt: TGTGCCAGCAGCAGGGAGAGCGACAGCATACATGGCTACACCTTC; cdr3_aa: CASSRESDSIHGYTF
v_call: TRBV5-6; clone_size: .; d_call: .; j_call: TRBJ2-2; cdr3_nt: TGTGCCAGCAGCTTGGCTAGTGCGTTGGACACCGGGGAGCTGTTTTTT; cdr3_aa: CASSLASALDTGELFF
v_call: TRBV28; clone_size: .; d_call: .; j_call: TRBJ1-5; cdr3_nt: TGTGCCAGCGGACAGCATCAGAGAGGGCAGCCCCAGCATTTT; cdr3_aa: CASGQHQRGQPQHF
v_call: TRBV5-1; clone_size: .; d_call: .; j_call: TRBJ2-1; cdr3_nt: TGCGCCAGCAGCGGGGACCGTTACAATGAGCAGTTCTTC; cdr3_aa: CASSGDRYNEQFF
v_call: TRBV5-1; clone_size: many; d_call: .; j_call: TRBJ2-5; cdr3_nt: TGCGCCAGCAGCCCGGGAGAGCAGGGAGAGACCCAGTACTTC; cdr3_aa: CASSPGEQGETQYF
v_call: TRBV6-1; clone_size: few; d_call: TRBD2; j_call: TRBJ2-1; cdr3_nt: TGTGCCAGCAGCCGGACTAGCGAGCCGACTACCTACAATGAGCAGTTCTTC; cdr3_aa: CASSRTSEPTTYNEQFF
v_call: TRBV7-9; clone_size: .; d_call: TRBD1; j_call: TRBJ2-5; cdr3_nt: TGTGCCAGCAGCCTAGAGGACAGGGTCGCGCCCGAGGAGACCCAGTACTTC; cdr3_aa: CASSLEDRVAPEETQYF
v_call: TRBV6-2/TRBV6-3; clone_size: .; d_call: .; j_call: TRBJ1-2; cdr3_nt: TGTACCAGCAGTTATTCCCTAGGGGCGCCTAATGGCTACACCTTC; cdr3_aa: CTSSYSLGAPNGYTF
v_call: TRBV6-2/TRBV6-3; clone_size: .; d_call: .; j_call: TRBJ1-5; cdr3_nt: TGCGCCAACAGCTCTGAACAGGGTAGGAGCAATCGGCCCCAGCATTTT; cdr3_aa: CANSSEQGRSNRPQHF
v_call: TRBV5-1; clone_size: once; d_call: .; j_call: TRBJ2-2; cdr3_nt: TGCGCCAGCTGCTTGGATAGCGGGAACACCGGGGAGCTGTTTTTT; cdr3_aa: CASCLDSGNTGELFF
v_call: TRBV7-9; clone_size: few; d_call: .; j_call: TRBJ2-3; cdr3_nt: TGTGCCAGCAGCTGGGACTCCGATAGTGATACGCAGTATTTT; cdr3_aa: CASSWDSDSDTQYF
v_call: TRBV6-6; clone_size: many; d_call: .; j_call: TRBJ2-3; cdr3_nt: TGTGCCAGCAGACGACATTCTACAGATACGCAGTATTTT; cdr3_aa: CASRRHSTDTQYF
v_call: TRBV11-2; clone_size: many; d_call: .; j_call: TRBJ2-5; cdr3_nt: TGTGCCAGCAGCCCTGGGGCCCGAGGGGACGCCGAGACCCAGTACTTC; cdr3_aa: CASSPGARGDAETQYF
v_call: TRBV6-1; clone_size: .; d_call: .; j_call: TRBJ2-1; cdr3_nt: TGTGCCAGCAGTGAAGAGTGGTCGGGTTCCTACAATGAGCAGTTCTTC; cdr3_aa: CASSEEWSGSYNEQFF
v_call: TRBV19; clone_size: .; d_call: .; j_call: TRBJ2-1; cdr3_nt: TGTGCCGCGGCGGGGAGCTCCTACAATGAGCAGTTCTTC; cdr3_aa: CAAAGSSYNEQFF
v_call: TRBV5-1; clone_size: .; d_call: .; j_call: TRBJ2-1; cdr3_nt: TGCGCCGGCAGACTTTCAGGGTCCAACAATGAGCAGTTCTTC; cdr3_aa: CAGRLSGSNNEQFF
v_call: TRBV5-8; clone_size: .; d_call: .; j_call: TRBJ2-7; cdr3_nt: TGTGCCAGCAGCTTGATACACGGAAGCGGTCAGTACTTC; cdr3_aa: CASSLIHGSGQYF
v_call: TRBV6-1; clone_size: many; d_call: .; j_call: TRBJ1-1; cdr3_nt: TGTGCCAGCAGAGAAACAGCGGATTCTGAAGCTTTCTTT; cdr3_aa: CASRETADSEAFF
v_call: TRBV7-9; clone_size: many; d_call: .; j_call: TRBJ2-7; cdr3_nt: TGTGCCAGCAGCTTAAGTCCGTATCCGGAGCAGTACTTC; cdr3_aa: CASSLSPYPEQYF
v_call: TRBV6-2/TRBV6-3; clone_size: .; d_call: TRBD2; j_call: TRBJ2-5; cdr3_nt: TGTGCCAGCACCACGGGACTAGGCCCTCAAGAGACACAGTACTTC; cdr3_aa: CASTTGLGPQETQYF
v_call: TRBV29-1; clone_size: once; d_call: .; j_call: TRBJ2-3; cdr3_nt: TGCAGCGCCATTGACCTTGAAAATACGCAGTATTTT; cdr3_aa: CSAIDLENTQYF
v_call: TRBV5-1; clone_size: .; d_call: TRBD1; j_call: TRBJ2-7; cdr3_nt: TGCGCCAGCAGCCCTGTCGAGATGACAGGGGGCAAGCAGTACTTC; cdr3_aa: CASSPVEMTGGKQYF
v_call: TRBV7-8; clone_size: .; d_call: TRBD2; j_call: TRBJ2-1; cdr3_nt: TGTGGCAGCACCTTCGACGGGAGGGATGATGAGCAATTCTTC; cdr3_aa: CGSTFDGRDDEQFF
v_call: TRBV9; clone_size: .; d_call: TRBD2; j_call: TRBJ2-7; cdr3_nt: TGTGCCAGCAGCGCTACAGGGCCGGCTAGCGGGAGCCGAACCTCCTACGAGCAGTACTTC; cdr3_aa: CASSATGPASGSRTSYEQYF
v_call: TRBV14; clone_size: once; d_call: .; j_call: TRBJ2-1; cdr3_nt: TGTGCCAGCTGCCAAGACAGCTCCTACAATGAGCGGTTCTTC; cdr3_aa: CASCQDSSYNERFF
v_call: TRBV7-8; clone_size: few; d_call: TRBD1; j_call: TRBJ2-7; cdr3_nt: TGTGCCAGCAGCTTTGGCAGGGGGTTGGAGCAGTACTTC; cdr3_aa: CASSFGRGLEQYF
v_call: TRBV7-8; clone_size: .; d_call: TRBD2; j_call: TRBJ2-7; cdr3_nt: TGTGCCAGCGGACACCCCGGGAGGTTTAACGAGCAGTACTTC; cdr3_aa: CASGHPGRFNEQYF
v_call: TRBV13; clone_size: .; d_call: TRBD2; j_call: TRBJ2-1; cdr3_nt: TGTGGCAGCAGCCCCGGCGGGGGGAGCGGGACTGAGCAGTTCTTC; cdr3_aa: CGSSPGGGSGTEQFF
v_call: TRBV6-2/TRBV6-3; clone_size: .; d_call: TRBD1; j_call: TRBJ1-5; cdr3_nt: TGTGCCAGCAGCAACGGACAGGGAGGCAATCAGACCCAGCATTTT; cdr3_aa: CASSNGQGGNQTQHF
v_call: TRBV7-2; clone_size: .; d_call: .; j_call: TRBJ1-5; cdr3_nt: TGTGCCAGCAGAGATCTGAGGGGCACGGGGGGTCAGCCCCAGCATTTT; cdr3_aa: CASRDLRGTGGQPQHF
v_call: TRBV11-1; clone_size: .; d_call: .; j_call: TRBJ2-7; cdr3_nt: TGTGCCGACAGCTATTCGGGGCAGGGCTACGAGCAGTACTTC; cdr3_aa: CADSYSGQGYEQYF
v_call: TRBV11-2; clone_size: .; d_call: .; j_call: TRBJ2-1; cdr3_nt: TGTGCCAGCAGCTCCTATGAGCAGTTCTTC; cdr3_aa: CASSSYEQFF
v_call: TRBV29-1; clone_size: .; d_call: TRBD1; j_call: TRBJ2-5; cdr3_nt: TGCAGCGTTCGGGACAGTCCTCGGGAGACCCAGTACTTC; cdr3_aa: CSVRDSPRETQYF
v_call: TRBV7-9; clone_size: .; d_call: .; j_call: TRBJ1-1; cdr3_nt: TGTGCCAGCAGCTTAGCGAAATTAGGGGTCGGCTTGGGGGACACTGAAGCTTTCTTT; cdr3_aa: CASSLAKLGVGLGDTEAFF
v_call: TRBV25-1; clone_size: .; d_call: .; j_call: TRBJ2-7; cdr3_nt: TGTGCCAGCAGTGATAGGGTGGGAGACTCCTACGAGCAGTACTTC; cdr3_aa: CASSDRVGDSYEQYF
v_call: TRBV11-2; clone_size: few; d_call: TRBD1; j_call: TRBJ2-7; cdr3_nt: TGTGCCAGCAGCTTACGGACAGGAATCGGGAACGAGCAGTACTTC; cdr3_aa: CASSLRTGIGNEQYF
v_call: TRBV12-3/TRBV12-4; clone_size: few; d_call: TRBD2; j_call: TRBJ2-1; cdr3_nt: TGTGCCAGCAGAAGCGCCCTAGCGGGAGAGGTCTACAATGAGCAGTTCTTC; cdr3_aa: CASRSALAGEVYNEQFF
v_call: TRBV2; clone_size: once; d_call: .; j_call: TRBJ1-2; cdr3_nt: TGTGCCAGCAGTGGAGACAGGATTCGCGGCTACACCTTC; cdr3_aa: CASSGDRIRGYTF
v_call: TRBV12-3/TRBV12-4; clone_size: .; d_call: .; j_call: TRBJ1-2; cdr3_nt: TGTGCCAGCAGACCGGATATAGGGAACTATGGCTACACCTTC; cdr3_aa: CASRPDIGNYGYTF
v_call: TRBV14; clone_size: .; d_call: TRBD1; j_call: TRBJ2-5; cdr3_nt: TGTGCCAGCAGCCGGGACAGGGGACAAGAGACCCAGTACTTC; cdr3_aa: CASSRDRGQETQYF
v_call: TRBV24-1; clone_size: .; d_call: .; j_call: TRBJ1-1; cdr3_nt: TGTGCCACCAGTGCCCGAGCAAGGCCCACTGAAGCTTTCTTT; cdr3_aa: CATSARARPTEAFF
v_call: TRBV4-2; clone_size: few; d_call: TRBD2; j_call: TRBJ2-7; cdr3_nt: TGTGCCAGCAGCCAAGCAGGAGCGGGGGCCTACGAGCAGTACTTC; cdr3_aa: CASSQAGAGAYEQYF
v_call: TRBV6-2/TRBV6-3; clone_size: few; d_call: .; j_call: TRBJ1-5; cdr3_nt: TGTGCCAGCGGCCGGAATCAGCCCCAGCATTTT; cdr3_aa: CASGRNQPQHF